Shown below are 5 T cell receptor beta chains from a single sample sequenced in a study of T cells in Graves' hyperthyroidism and ophthalmopathy (dated by TCRdb to between 2019 and 2020). Receptors were amplified or captured by multiplex PCR. Instrument on record: Illumina HiSeq 2000. The TCR beta CDR3 regions were amplified from RNA transcripts. The TCR CDR3 was subjected to a first round of RT-PCR using the HTBI primer set and the Qiagen OneStep RT-PCR kit. TCRdb passed the public sequencing reads through fastp at Q25 and MiXCR, retaining productive beta sequences. Each record represents a unique CDR3 protein, reported with the most common genes and DNA among its rows. The sample has around 450,000 distinct CDR3 sequences on record, 15% to 19% of them singletons. The ten largest clones capture 13% to 15% of the sample. Input material: blood. These receptors all come from a young woman with Graves' hyperthyroidism.

There are a few counts of this clonotype. The rearrangement joins TRBV19 to TRBJ1-6; D uncertain. Germline V gene data show CDR1 as LNHDA and CDR2 as SQIVND (reference sequence). Trimming cost V 6 bases and J 8 bases, with 8 bases left between them. The CDR3 loop spans 12 amino acids. The CDR3 reads CASSGYYSPLHF. The DNA for the CDR3 is TGTGCCAGTAGCGGATATTATTCACCCCTCCACTTT.

There are many counts of this clonotype. The chain combines TRBV20-1 with TRBJ2-7; 11 bases fit TRBD2. Per the germline V gene, CDR1 is DFQATT and CDR2 is SNEGSKA (reference sequence). The CDR3 consists of 13 residues. The V and J ends lost 5 bases and 6 bases, in that order; junction bases with no gene match: 6. In DNA form, the CDR3 reads TGCAGTGCTCCACTAGCGGGAGTGGGCGAGCAGTACTTC. Amino acids: CSAPLAGVGEQYF.

This clonotype was counted ten times or more. This sequence joins TRBV3-1 and TRBJ2-5; D is possibly TRBD1 or TRBD2 (6 bases each). Germline CDR1 reads LGHDT; CDR2 reads YNNKEL (reference sequence). V lost 4 bases to trimming and J lost 1 base, with 13 bases between them. The CDR3 runs to 15 residues. As DNA, the CDR3 is TGTGCCAGCAGCCCAAGGGGGGACATCCAAGAGACCCAGTACTTC. Translating gives CASSPRGDIQETQYF.

Many counts were recorded for this clonotype. This rearrangement joins TRBV20-1 to TRBJ2-7; TRBD2 matches 7 bases. The CDR3 spans 14 residues. V gave up 7 bases and J gave up 2 bases; unmatched junction bases: 11. Germline-derived CDR1 and CDR2 are DFQATT and SNEGSKA (reference sequence). The CDR3 sequence is CSGRGGRVPYEQYF. The DNA of the CDR3 is TGCAGTGGAAGGGGAGGGAGGGTCCCCTACGAGCAGTACTTC.

The sample holds a few counts of this clonotype. The chain links TRBV4-2 to TRBJ1-2; tentative D call: TRBD1 (5 bases). This CDR3 is 15 amino acids long. V dropped 0 bases and J dropped 4 bases, with 12 bases sitting between them. The germline gives CDR1 LGHNA, CDR2 YNFKEQ. This CDR3 is CASSQEDKGGYGYTF. The CDR3 DNA reads as TGTGCCAGCAGCCAAGAGGACAAGGGTGGCTATGGCTACACCTTC.